This paragraph covers one T cell receptor beta chain sequence. These data are taken from a study of blood T cell repertoires in COVID-19. As for the study in general: The cDNA or gDNA used as material had been derived from T cells, B-cell-depleted T cells, or PBMCs.

Libraries were prepared by immunoSEQ multiplex PCR; TCRdb keeps only in-frame clonotypes and omits some of them. This table holds 250,000 to 350,000 clones, approximately 91% found once. V was shortened by 6 bases and J by 2 bases, with 13 bases between the two germline ends. The germline V gene encodes CDR1 MNHEY and CDR2 SVGAGI. The CDR3 has 14 residues. The sequenced material came from peripheral blood. The chain uses TRBV6-5 and TRBJ1-2; D not certain. This sequence was found in a woman aged 30 to 39 with COVID-19, enrolled during active disease. The CDR3 DNA follows: TGTGCCAGCAGGCGTTCCATGTCAAACTATGGCTACACCTTC. Protein product: CASRRSMSNYGYTF.